This T cell receptor beta chain was sequenced in a study of blood T cell repertoires in COVID-19. Study at large: Sources were T cells, B-cell-depleted T cells, or PBMCs; the material itself was cDNA or gDNA.

Source study methods: Scientists estimated how many nucleated cells there were by amplifying reference gene primers. Some clones are missing from TCRdb's copy, which holds only in-frame ones; the method was immunoSEQ multiplex PCR. V, J and clone size are taken as reported in that table, and D and trimming were inferred from the DNA itself. Among under 45,000 clones listed, 70% to 80% were seen once. This CDR3 has 11 residues. V was shortened by 4 bases and J by 9 bases, with 10 bases between the two germline ends. From germline, CDR1 is DFQATT and CDR2 SNEGSKA (reference sequence). Sequencing used peripheral blood. The receptor comes from a man in his sixties with active COVID-19. The chain couples TRBV20-1 to TRBJ2-1; no definite D call. The CDR3 protein is CSAIGPSEQFF. The DNA for the CDR3 is TGCAGTGCTATCGGCCCTAGTGAGCAGTTCTTC.